A single sample gave rise to the 8 T cell receptor beta chains below, sequenced in a study of blood T cells in healthy people across ages. With a J-beta primer mix and a sample-barcoded 5' primer, a second PCR ran about 7 to 11 cycles. MiXCR, run by TCRdb on the 5' RACE reads, gives a single entry per CDR3 protein. This table has around 990,000 distinct CDR3 sequences, more than 30% appearing once. The sequenced sample was blood. The receptors come from a man aged 18-30 years in good health.

The chain combines TRBV5-1 with TRBJ1-6; D is possibly TRBD1 (5 bases). V was clipped by 0 bases and J by 7 bases, with 17 bases between them. The CDR3 runs to 17 residues. Germline lookup yields CDR1 SGHRS and CDR2 YFSETQ. CDR3 in DNA: TGCGCCAGCAGCTTGGGTATCAATTCTCGGGGCAATTCACCCCTCCACTTT. Translating gives CASSLGINSRGNSPLHF.

V and J are TRBV5-4 and TRBJ2-7; 7 nucleotides match TRBD1. J was trimmed by 2 bases and V by 0 bases; bases with no gene match: 8. This CDR3 comprises 16 residues. Germline V CDR1 and CDR2: SGHNT, YYREEE (reference sequence). The CDR3 region is CASSLVTGPFPYEQYF. As DNA, the CDR3 is TGTGCCAGCAGCTTGGTGACAGGGCCCTTCCCCTACGAGCAGTACTTC.

The genes are TRBV5-1 and TRBJ2-2; 8 nucleotides match TRBD1. Germline CDR1 is SGHRS and CDR2 is YFSETQ. After removal of 2 bases from V and 10 bases from J, the junction contained 7 bases not matched to a gene. The CDR3 consists of 14 residues. The CDR3 nucleotides are TGCGCCAGCAGCTTAACTGGACAGGGCGCGGAGCTGTTTTTT. This codes for CASSLTGQGAELFF.

The chain employs TRBV6-2 or TRBV6-3 and TRBJ1-5, with D possibly being TRBD1 (5 bases). CDR1 is MNHEY, CDR2 SVGEGT, per germline. Trimming cost V 3 bases and J 3 bases, with 12 bases left between them. CDR3 length equals 15 residues. The DNA of the CDR3 is TGTGCCAGCAGTTATTGGGACGGATTCAATCAGCCCCAGCATTTT. Protein product: CASSYWDGFNQPQHF.

This clonotype came up a few times. The chain couples TRBV4-2 to TRBJ2-3; 8 bases line up with TRBD1. Per germline, CDR1 LGHNA and CDR2 YNFKEQ. This CDR3 is built from 19 residues. Trimming took 0 bases from V and 11 from J; bases not matched to a gene: 22. The CDR3 DNA reads TGTGCCAGCAGCCAAGATCTTGTTCGGACAGGGACCCCCCCAAAAGAGCAGTATTTT. Translated, it gives CASSQDLVRTGTPPKEQYF.

V gene TRBV13 combines with J gene TRBJ1-2, with D tentatively TRBD1 (5 bases). Germline V gene sequence: CDR1 PRHDT, CDR2 FYEKMQ (reference sequence). The CDR3 is 16 residues long. The V gene lost 1 base and the J gene lost 2 bases, with 14 bases spanning the gap. The chain's CDR3 is CASSLDETELNYGYTF. The CDR3 coding sequence is TGTGCCAGCAGCTTAGACGAGACAGAACTCAACTATGGCTACACCTTC.

This clonotype has a handful of counts. V gene TRBV10-3 combines with J gene TRBJ2-5, with a tentative D call TRBD1 (5 bases). CDR3 length: 13 residues. V dropped 6 bases and J dropped 1 base, with 9 bases sitting between them. The germline V gene encodes CDR1 ENHRY and CDR2 SYGVKD. Here the CDR3 reads CAIRRQIQETQYF. CDR3 DNA sequence: TGTGCCATCAGGAGACAGATCCAAGAGACCCAGTACTTC.

The chain links TRBV19 to TRBJ2-1; 7 bases are a match to TRBD1. Germline values: CDR1 LNHDA, CDR2 SQIVND (reference sequence). This CDR3 is built from 15 residues. Trimming cost V 1 base and J 5 bases; bases outside gene matches: 5. The DNA of the CDR3 is TGTGCCAGTAGTATAGGAGACAGGGACAACAATGAGCAGTTCTTC. Its translation is CASSIGDRDNNEQFF. The whole variable domain, filled in from reference TRBV19 and TRBJ2-1, reads DGGITQSPKYLFRKEGQNVTLSCEQNLNHDAMYWYRQDPGQGLRLIYYSQIVNDFQKGDIAEGYSVSREKKESFPLTVTSAQKNPTAFYLCASSIGDRDNNEQFFGPGTRLTVL.